Listed here are 27 T cell receptor beta chains from one sample, sequenced in a study of Graves' ophthalmopathy and Graves' hyperthyroidism. Scientists amplified the TCR beta CDR3 regions from RNA transcripts. First-round RT-PCR relied on HTBI primers, and a second-round multiplex PCR came next. TCRdb reanalysed the multiplex PCR reads using MiXCR and keeps one entry per CDR3 protein. The sample records 500,000 to 600,000 distinct CDR3 sequences, about 35% being singletons. The sequencing sample was made of peripheral blood or thyroid tissue (not recorded which). The receptors derive from an adult man with Graves' hyperthyroidism.

As for this clonotype: This sequence may be a read error, since a much larger clone differs from it by one base. The chain couples TRBV24-1 to TRBJ1-5; D uncertain. Trimming stripped 4 bases from V and 6 bases from J, with 12 bases between. Germline-derived CDR1 and CDR2 are KGHDR and SFDVKD. This CDR3 is 14 amino acids long. For the CDR3, the DNA is TGTGCCACCAGTGACCCCTGCGAGGGTCAGCCCCAGCATTTT. Its translation: CATSDPCEGQPQHF.

The rearrangement uses TRBV24-1 and TRBJ1-5; D is unresolved. Germline V gene data show CDR1 as KGHDR and CDR2 as SFDVKD. The V end lost 11 bases, the J end lost 2 bases, and 18 bases lay between the germline ends. The CDR3 contains 15 residues. The CDR3 DNA reads as TGTGCCAGCAGCCTAAGAGGGTACGGCAATCAGCCCCAGCATTTT. This encodes CASSLRGYGNQPQHF.

This clonotype was seen repeatedly, ten times or more. This chain's CDR3 is CATSGQGARPQHF. The CDR3 nucleotides are TGTGCCACCAGCGGACAGGGGGCCCGGCCTCAGCATTTT. The J gene is TRBJ1-5, the V gene TRBV24-1; 11 bases align to TRBD1. V was pared by 7 bases and J by 13 bases, with 8 bases of the junction left unmatched. Germline V gene lookup returns CDR1 KGHDR and CDR2 SFDVKD. The CDR3 consists of 13 residues.

This chain links TRBV10-3 with TRBJ2-7; 11 bases align to TRBD2. Germline V gives CDR1 ENHRY, CDR2 SYGVKD. The V segment lost 3 bases and the J segment 7 bases; nucleotides outside the gene matches: 8. CDR3 length: 15 amino acids. The CDR3 DNA is TGTGCCATCAGTGACGTCCTAGCGGGAGGCAATGAGCAGTACTTC. Protein: CAISDVLAGGNEQYF.

The sample holds many counts of this clonotype. The chain uses TRBV7-2 and TRBJ2-5; 9 bases map to TRBD2. The V gene's germline CDR1 is SGHTA and CDR2 FQGNSA. This CDR3 region has 14 residues. Trimming at V came to 4 bases and at J to 5 bases, leaving 5 bases not matched to a gene. The CDR3 nucleotides read TGTGCCAGCAGCTCAGCGGGGGGCAAGGAGACCCAGTACTTC. Translating it yields CASSSAGGKETQYF.

The rearrangement uses TRBV19 and TRBJ1-5; D unresolved. This CDR3 has 11 amino acids. Germline V gives CDR1 LNHDA, CDR2 SQIVND (reference sequence). The V and J ends lost 3 bases and 13 bases respectively, with 10 bases between them. The CDR3 loop is CASSIRPDQHF. CDR3 DNA sequence: TGTGCCAGTAGTATTAGGCCTGATCAGCATTTT.

This clonotype has at least ten counts. Mismatch with germline at one junction end may stem from a read error. V usage is TRBV5-1 and J usage is TRBJ2-2; no clear D. Germline V gene data show CDR1 as SGHRS and CDR2 as YFSETQ. The CDR3 sequence is 14 residues long. The CDR3 is CASSLATNTGELFF. CDR3 sequence (DNA): TGTGCCAGCAGCTTAGCCACGAACACCGGGGAGCTGTTTTTT.

As to this clonotype: The conserved phenylalanine or tryptophan is not found at the CDR3 terminus, so this likely reflects a read error. It is unclear where the CDR3 begins or ends on the DNA, so no DNA is shown, and the CDR3 is as TCRdb lists it. The chain couples TRBV2 to TRBJ1-3. Germline CDR1 and CDR2: SNHLY and FYNNEI. Including both end residues, the CDR3 is 10 amino acids long. The chain's CDR3 is CASSDVRGGL.

This clonotype was counted many times. The chain links TRBV15 to TRBJ1-2; 7 positions match TRBD1. The CDR3 runs 14 residues. V trimming: 1 base; J trimming: 4 bases; junction bases outside the gene matches: 3. CDR1 LNHNV and CDR2 YYDKDF come from the germline V gene (reference sequence). The CDR3 reads CATSRGDSLYGYTF. The CDR3 DNA is TGTGCCACCAGCAGAGGGGACAGCCTCTATGGCTACACCTTC.

This chain joins TRBV19 and TRBJ2-3; D gene unclear. In germline, CDR1 is LNHDA, CDR2 SQIVND (reference sequence). V lost 5 bases, J lost 0 bases, and 9 bases lay in between. This CDR3 is built from 14 residues. CDR3 in DNA: TGTGCCAGTAGTCGATCCGATAGCACAGATACGCAGTATTTT. Protein product: CASSRSDSTDTQYF.

In this sample, this clonotype turned up a few times. At one of its ends the junction is not consistent with the germline gene, which may arise from a read error. The chain combines TRBV10-3 with TRBJ2-5; D is undetermined. Germline assignment: CDR1 ENHRY and CDR2 SYGVKD. The CDR3 runs to 15 residues. CDR3 loop: CAISERSADRVTQCF. CDR3 nucleotide sequence: TGTGCCATCAGTGAGCGGTCGGCGGACCGAGTGACCCAGTGCTTC.

The V gene is TRBV9, the J gene TRBJ2-2, with 10 bases that match TRBD2. CDR1 and CDR2 (germline): SGDLS, YYNGEE. The CDR3 covers 14 residues. The trim removed 7 bases at V and 1 base at J, leaving 1 base unmatched. The chain's CDR3 is CASQREGNTGELFF. DNA for the CDR3: TGTGCCAGCCAGCGGGAGGGGAACACCGGGGAGCTGTTTTTT.

This clonotype was seen repeatedly, ten times or more. The chain has TRBV5-8 and TRBJ2-7, with 14 bases aligning to TRBD2. Germline V lookup: CDR1 SGHTS, CDR2 YDEGEE. V trimming: 3 bases; J trimming: 6 bases; junction bases outside the gene matches: 2. The length of the CDR3 is 14 residues. CDR3 region: CASSWGLAGAEQYF. CDR3 DNA sequence: TGTGCCAGCAGCTGGGGACTAGCGGGAGCCGAGCAGTACTTC.

This clonotype was seen at least ten times. V is TRBV2 and J is TRBJ1-2; TRBD1 matches 9 bases. This CDR3 is 12 amino acids long. After removal of 9 bases from V and 6 bases from J, the junction contained 5 bases not matched to a gene. CDR1 SNHLY and CDR2 FYNNEI come from the germline V gene. The CDR3 bases are TGTGCCAGACCGGACAGGGGTGATGGCTACACCTTC. It is translated as CARPDRGDGYTF.

This clonotype was seen many times. The rearrangement joins TRBV7-8 to TRBJ2-7; D possibly matches TRBD1 or TRBD2 (6 bases each). Deletions cut 1 base from V and 2 bases from J, with 12 bases between. Germline CDR1 and CDR2: SGHVS and FQNEAQ. This CDR3 spans 15 amino acids. CDR3 sequence (DNA): TGTGCCAGCAGCTTAGTTTGGGGGGCCGCCTACGAGCAGTACTTC. It specifies CASSLVWGAAYEQYF.

In its sample, this clonotype was seen many times. This chain joins TRBV20-1 and TRBJ1-5; TRBD1 is a possible D gene (6 bases). Germline CDR1 reads DFQATT; CDR2 reads SNEGSKA (reference sequence). The CDR3 has 15 residues. The germline V and J ends were trimmed by 0 bases and 2 bases, with 11 bases remaining between them. Here the CDR3 DNA reads TGCAGTGCTAGAGAGGGGGGCGGGGGCAATCAGCCCCAGCATTTT. It yields the protein CSAREGGGGNQPQHF.

This clonotype occurred a few times. This chain connects TRBV7-2 to TRBJ2-3, with a weak D call TRBD1 (5 bases). Germline V gene sequence: CDR1 SGHTA, CDR2 FQGNSA. V was pared by 1 base and J by 3 bases, with 8 bases between. CDR3 size: 14 residues. The CDR3 region is CASSLGAGTDTQYF. Here the CDR3 DNA reads TGTGCCAGCAGCTTAGGTGCAGGGACAGATACGCAGTATTTT.

The sample holds many counts of this clonotype. The rearrangement links TRBV19 to TRBJ1-1; no definite D call. The CDR3 consists of 14 residues. With 5 bases removed from V and 5 bases from J, the gap between germline ends came to 15 bases. Germline CDR1 reads LNHDA; CDR2 reads SQIVND (reference sequence). The CDR3 reads CASSPRTGLTEAFF. Written as DNA, the CDR3 is TGTGCCAGTAGTCCGAGAACCGGGTTAACTGAAGCTTTCTTT.

This clonotype was found a few times. The chain employs TRBV5-1 and TRBJ1-4, with D perhaps TRBD1 (6 bases). The length of the CDR3 is 15 residues. CDR1 SGHRS and CDR2 YFSETQ come from the germline V gene. V lost 4 bases to trimming and J lost 8 bases, with 18 bases between them. The CDR3 sequence is CASSPGQILREKLFF. The CDR3 nucleotides read TGCGCCAGCAGCCCTGGACAGATTTTACGGGAAAAACTGTTTTTT.

This clonotype was counted many times. The V and J genes are TRBV5-8 and TRBJ2-7, with D unclear. CDR3 length: 14 amino acids. CDR1 and CDR2 (germline): SGHTS, YDEGEE. Trimming pared 0 bases from V and 5 bases from J, leaving 12 bases between. The CDR3 spells CASSLGQPGDEQYF. The CDR3 nucleotides read TGTGCCAGCAGCTTGGGCCAGCCGGGCGACGAGCAGTACTTC.

The chain carries TRBV7-3 and TRBJ2-2; D is tentatively TRBD1 or TRBD2 (5 bases each). This CDR3 comprises 16 residues. Trimming removed 4 bases from V and 2 bases from J, with 14 bases in between. The germline gives CDR1 SGHTA, CDR2 FQGTGA. The CDR3: CASSYSGTGNTGELFF. The CDR3 DNA sequence: TGTGCCAGCAGCTACTCCGGGACGGGCAACACCGGGGAGCTGTTTTTT.

This clonotype was picked up many times. The genes are TRBV20-1 and TRBJ1-1, with D possibly being TRBD1 (6 bases). Germline loops: CDR1 DFQATT, CDR2 SNEGSKA (reference sequence). V lost 6 bases and J lost 1, with 15 bases in between. This CDR3 contains 14 residues. The DNA of the CDR3 is TGCAGTGCGCATCCCGGGACATCGAACACTGAAGCTTTCTTT. Translated: CSAHPGTSNTEAFF.

The V and J genes are TRBV7-9 and TRBJ2-7; D may be TRBD1 or TRBD2 (7 bases each). The J call is in doubt because the DNA end fits TRBJ2-1 better. The CDR3 spans 16 residues. Germline values: CDR1 SEHNR, CDR2 FQNEAQ (reference sequence). Here the CDR3 DNA reads TGTGCCAGCAGCTTGTCGGGAGGACAGGCAGTCAATGAGCAGTTCTTC. Protein sequence: CASSLSGGQAVNEQFF.

As for this clonotype: Given a much more abundant clone one base away, this may be a read error. This chain links TRBV4-3 with TRBJ2-5; TRBD2 matches 11 bases. This CDR3 has 18 residues. CDR1 is LGHNA and CDR2 is YSLEER in the germline V gene. The CDR3 DNA follows: TGCGCCGGCAGCCAAGATACGCTAGCGGGGGGCATCCAAGAGACCCAGTACTTC. The encoded protein is CAGSQDTLAGGIQETQYF.

This rearrangement joins TRBV25-1 to TRBJ2-6, with TRBD1 identical over 8 bases. Trimming took 5 bases from V and 3 from J; bases not matched to a gene: 3. The CDR3 consists of 15 residues. Germline lookup yields CDR1 MGHDK and CDR2 SYGVNS. CDR3 in amino acids: CASSSGGFGANVLTF. In DNA form, the CDR3 reads TGTGCCAGCAGTTCAGGGGGCTTTGGGGCCAACGTCCTGACTTTC.

This clonotype was counted once. A much larger clone is a single base away; this may be a read error. The V gene is TRBV6-5, the J gene TRBJ2-5; no reliable D call. Germline V gene data show CDR1 as MNHEY and CDR2 as SVGAGI. The CDR3 sequence is 16 residues long. The CDR3 loop reads CAISYSMAFGEETQYF. CDR3 nucleotide sequence: TGTGCCATCAGTTACTCGATGGCCTTCGGAGAAGAGACCCAGTACTTC.

This clonotype showed up just a few times. This may arise from a read error, as a much more abundant clone is one base away. The chain has TRBV5-6 and TRBJ2-5; D may correspond to TRBD1 or TRBD2 (6 bases each). Trimming pared 0 bases from V and 9 bases from J, leaving 18 bases between. Germline V gives CDR1 SGHDT, CDR2 YYEEEE. This CDR3 has 15 amino acids. The CDR3 is CASSLEAGDGEAQYF. The CDR3 region has the DNA TGTGCCAGCAGCTTGGAGGCAGGGGACGGGGAGGCCCAGTACTTC.